The 31 T cell receptor beta chains given below trace back to one sample, sequenced in a study of T cell repertoires in cytomegalovirus infection. Using its own MiXCR run on the reads, TCRdb lists one record per CDR3 protein. The sample shows some 700,000 distinct CDR3 sequences, 35% to 45% of them seen only once. Sequencing input: PBMCs. These receptor sequences come from a human donor in good health (CMV status not recorded). Some clones in this sample may be carry-over from other donors' samples.

This clonotype was detected only a few times. This chain connects TRBV5-1 to TRBJ2-6; a weak D match, TRBD1 (5 bases). The CDR3 length is 16 residues. Germline V gives CDR1 SGHRS, CDR2 YFSETQ. Trimming cost V 3 bases and J 2 bases, with 12 bases left between them. The CDR3 coding sequence is TGCGCCAGCAGCTGGAACCCAGGGACTGGGGCCAACGTCCTGACTTTC. It codes for CASSWNPGTGANVLTF.

The CDR3 loop is CASSIPAGTSGRANEQFF. The CDR3 DNA reads TGTGCCAGCAGCATACCGGCCGGGACTAGCGGGAGGGCCAATGAGCAGTTCTTC. The J gene is TRBJ2-1, the V gene TRBV7-2; 16 positions agree with TRBD2. The CDR3 is 18 residues long. Germline V lookup: CDR1 SGHTA, CDR2 FQGNSA. V was clipped by 5 bases and J by 6 bases; unmatched bases: 10.

V usage is TRBV6-8 and J usage is TRBJ2-1; 7 nucleotides line up with TRBD1. Germline V gene data show CDR1 as MNHGY and CDR2 as SAAAGT. The CDR3 is 14 residues long. Losses at the gene ends were 8 bases for V and 4 bases for J; bases not matched to a gene: 8. The CDR3 reads CASVRGQSYNEQFF. The CDR3 region has the DNA TGTGCCAGCGTCAGGGGACAGAGTTACAATGAGCAGTTCTTC.

This clonotype was counted once. An end of the junction does not agree with germline; a read error may underlie this. This chain joins TRBV20-1 and TRBJ1-2, with D perhaps matching TRBD1 (5 bases). CDR3 size: 12 residues. The germline V gene has CDR1 DFQATT and CDR2 SNEGSKA (reference sequence). The CDR3 DNA reads as TGCAGTTCTAGAGGAGGGACCTATGGCTACACCTTC. Translated: CSSRGGTYGYTF.

V is TRBV7-2 and J is TRBJ1-2, with a possible D match to TRBD1 (6 bases). The CDR3 spans 14 residues. V lost 3 bases and J 10 bases, leaving 18 bases between the germline ends. Germline CDR1 reads SGHTA; CDR2 reads FQGNSA. The CDR3 is CASSFMGGGHFYTF. In DNA form, the CDR3 reads TGTGCCAGCAGCTTCATGGGAGGGGGGCATTTCTACACCTTC.

V is TRBV28 and J is TRBJ1-2, with a tentative D call TRBD1 (5 bases). This CDR3 has 18 amino acids. The V end lost 5 bases, the J end lost 4 bases, and 26 bases lay between the germline ends. Germline CDR1 reads MDHEN; CDR2 reads SYDVKM. The CDR3 nucleotides read TGTGCCAGCAGTGAGCCCCAGGGATTGAGTCTCGCATTCTATGGCTACACCTTC. Protein product: CASSEPQGLSLAFYGYTF.

V usage is TRBV12-3 or TRBV12-4 and J usage is TRBJ1-2; D is uncertain. The germline V and J ends were trimmed by 2 bases and 4 bases, with 8 bases remaining between them. The CDR3 extends over 13 amino acids. CDR3: CASSLSRIYGYTF. The CDR3 region has the DNA TGTGCCAGCAGTTTAAGTCGGATCTATGGCTACACCTTC.

Regarding this clonotype: One end of the junction is discordant with germline, which a read error may explain. The V and J genes are TRBV2 and TRBJ2-1; D may be TRBD2 (6 bases). The CDR3 is 15 amino acids. The V gene's germline CDR1 is SNHLY and CDR2 FYNNEI. This CDR3 reads CASTPPLEGYNEQLF. The CDR3 DNA reads TGTGCCAGCACCCCCCCCTTGGAGGGTTACAATGAGCAGTTATTC. The entire variable domain, with the rest obtained from reference TRBV2 and TRBJ2-1, is as follows: EPEVTQTPSHQVTQMGQEVILRCVPISNHLYFYWYRQILGQKVEFLVSFYNNEISEKSEIFDDQFSVERPDGSNFTLKIRSTKLEDSAMYFCASTPPLEGYNEQLFGPGTRLTVL.

This clonotype was observed many times. The chain carries TRBV5-1 and TRBJ2-7; 9 bases match TRBD1. Trimming took 3 bases from V and 2 from J; bases not matched to a gene: 6. Germline loops: CDR1 SGHRS, CDR2 YFSETQ. CDR3 length: 15 amino acids. In nucleotides, the CDR3 is TGCGCCAGCAGCTCCCCTACAGGGGGCCCCTACGAGCAGTACTTC. This translates into CASSSPTGGPYEQYF.

This sequence joins TRBV4-1 and TRBJ1-4, with D uncertain. The germline gives CDR1 MGHRA, CDR2 YSYEKL. V was cut by 2 bases and J by 4 bases, with 11 bases left in between. The CDR3 has 15 amino acids. CDR3 DNA: TGCGCCAGCAGCCAAAGCTGGGGATTTAATGAAAAACTGTTTTTT. Its protein is CASSQSWGFNEKLFF.

The chain employs TRBV10-2 and TRBJ2-1, with no clear D. The V gene's germline CDR1 is WSHSY and CDR2 SAAADI. The CDR3 has 15 amino acids. V was cut by 4 bases and J by 11 bases, with 21 bases left in between. CDR3 in amino acids: CASSGADAAWNQQFF. CDR3 nucleotide sequence: TGCGCCAGCAGTGGAGCCGACGCCGCCTGGAATCAGCAGTTCTTC.

Concerning this clonotype: Since a much larger clone is just one base distant, this may be a read error. The CDR3 ends on some other residue instead of the conserved phenylalanine or tryptophan, so this is likely a read error. V gene TRBV7-6 combines with J gene TRBJ1-2, with 7 bases fitting TRBD1. Trimming cost V 5 bases and J 5 bases; bases outside gene matches: 2. Germline values: CDR1 SGHVS, CDR2 FNYEAQ. This CDR3 has 12 residues. The CDR3 reads CASSPGGYGYTL. DNA for the CDR3: TGTGCCAGCAGCCCAGGGGGGTATGGCTACACCTTA.

This clonotype was counted many times. This sequence joins TRBV7-6 and TRBJ2-3; D may be TRBD1 (5 bases). The CDR3 covers 15 residues. Trimming stripped 4 bases from V and 1 base from J, with 12 bases between. Looked up from germline, CDR1 is SGHVS and CDR2 is FNYEAQ. The CDR3 spells CASSSRQKGTDTQYF. CDR3 bases: TGTGCCAGCAGCTCCAGACAGAAGGGCACAGATACGCAGTATTTT.

This clonotype was recorded a few times. The rearrangement links TRBV5-1 to TRBJ2-7, with 9 bases matching TRBD2. CDR1 SGHRS and CDR2 YFSETQ come from the germline V gene. The CDR3 covers 15 residues. The V and J ends lost 4 bases and 2 bases, in that order; junction bases with no gene match: 7. The CDR3 DNA reads as TGCGCCAGCAGCACCGGACTAGCGAGTCCCTACGAGCAGTACTTC. It codes for CASSTGLASPYEQYF. Together with reference TRBV5-1 and TRBJ2-7, the CDR3 gives the full variable domain: KAGVTQTPRYLIKTRGQQVTLSCSPISGHRSVSWYQQTPGQGLQFLFEYFSETQRNKGNFPGRFSGRQFSNSRSEMNVSTLELGDSALYLCASSTGLASPYEQYFGPGTRLTVT.

This clonotype was recorded many times. V is TRBV7-3 and J is TRBJ1-1, with D possibly being TRBD1 (5 bases). V gave up 3 bases and J gave up 7 bases, with 9 bases separating them. CDR1 and CDR2 (germline): SGHTA, FQGTGA. This CDR3 is 12 amino acids long. The CDR3 reads CASSFTGGEAFF. The CDR3 nucleotides read TGTGCCAGCAGCTTTACTGGGGGTGAAGCTTTCTTT. Full variable domain (missing parts from reference TRBV7-3 and TRBJ1-1): GAGVSQTPSNKVTEKGKYVELRCDPISGHTALYWYRQSLGQGPEFLIYFQGTGAADDSGLPNDRFFAVRPEGSVSTLKIQRTERGDSAVYLCASSFTGGEAFFGQGTRLTVV.

The DNA for the CDR3 is TGTGCCAGCAGCTCGAATTTGGGGGGTCCCAAAAACATTCAGTACTTC. This codes for CASSSNLGGPKNIQYF. This chain connects TRBV7-2 to TRBJ2-4; a possible D gene is TRBD2 (6 bases). The CDR3 length is 16 residues. V lost 4 bases, J lost 2 bases, and 15 bases lay in between. Germline V gene data show CDR1 as SGHTA and CDR2 as FQGNSA.

This clonotype turned up a few times. The rearrangement links TRBV28 to TRBJ1-5, with unresolved D. Germline V gene lookup returns CDR1 MDHEN and CDR2 SYDVKM. The CDR3 sequence is 13 residues long. Trimming took 7 bases from V and 11 from J, leaving 18 bases between them. CDR3 sequence: CASIQWEGEAQHF. The CDR3 region has the DNA TGTGCCAGCATTCAATGGGAGGGTGAGGCCCAGCATTTT.

The gene calls are TRBV7-2 and TRBJ2-7; 8 bases agree with TRBD1. The CDR3 extends over 14 amino acids. The ends lost 8 bases at V and 2 bases at J; junction bases unmatched: 8. Germline V gives CDR1 SGHTA, CDR2 FQGNSA. The CDR3 here is CASGVGTGTYEQYF. Written as DNA, the CDR3 is TGTGCCAGCGGTGTCGGGACAGGAACCTACGAGCAGTACTTC.

V usage is TRBV20-1 and J usage is TRBJ2-2; D not resolved. The length of the CDR3 is 16 residues. The V end was cut by 0 bases, the J end by 2 bases, with 13 bases between. Germline CDR1 and CDR2: DFQATT and SNEGSKA (reference sequence). Written as DNA, the CDR3 is TGCAGTGCTAGAGATTTGGGTGGGATTAACACCGGGGAGCTGTTTTTT. Amino acid sequence: CSARDLGGINTGELFF.

This chain uses TRBV24-1 with TRBJ2-2, with 7 bases fitting TRBD2. The V gene end was trimmed by 9 bases and the J gene end by 3 bases; junction bases not matched to a gene: 9. CDR1 and CDR2 from the germline V gene are KGHDR and SFDVKD. This CDR3 region has 15 residues. The CDR3 spells CATSGGFADTGELFF. Here the CDR3 DNA reads TGTGCCACCTCGGGGGGTTTTGCGGACACCGGGGAGCTGTTTTTT.

The gene calls are TRBV9 and TRBJ2-3; TRBD1 aligns across 8 bases. The CDR3 is made up of 15 amino acids. Germline V CDR1 and CDR2: SGDLS, YYNGEE. V lost 2 bases to trimming and J lost 3 bases; unmatched junction nucleotides: 5. The CDR3 DNA reads TGTGCCAGCAGCGTTAGGACAGGGTGGACAGATACGCAGTATTTT. It translates to CASSVRTGWTDTQYF.

The chain couples TRBV6-8 to TRBJ2-3, with TRBD2 as a possible D gene (5 bases). Germline V gene sequence: CDR1 MNHGY, CDR2 SAAAGT. The CDR3 has 13 amino acids. The V gene lost 6 bases and the J gene lost 4 bases, with 11 bases spanning the gap. CDR3 sequence reads: CASSQLGSDTQYF. Here the CDR3 DNA reads TGTGCCAGCAGCCAACTAGGTTCAGATACGCAGTATTTT.

This sequence joins TRBV27 and TRBJ1-2; D uncertain. Germline CDR1 MNHEY, CDR2 SMNVEV (reference sequence). Trimming removed 5 bases from V and 4 bases from J, with 20 bases in between. The CDR3 sequence is 16 residues long. CDR3 coding DNA: TGTGCCAGCAGTGACCTTTTCTCCGCAACGATCTATGGCTACACCTTC. Translated, it gives CASSDLFSATIYGYTF.

V is TRBV7-8 and J is TRBJ1-6; tentative D call: TRBD1 (5 bases). Germline V gene lookup returns CDR1 SGHVS and CDR2 FQNEAQ. The CDR3 is made up of 15 amino acids. Trimming stripped 3 bases from V and 8 bases from J, with 14 bases between. CDR3 nucleotide sequence: TGTGCCAGCAGCTTCTCGGACACTGGACATTCACCCCTCCACTTT. Translated: CASSFSDTGHSPLHF.

In this sample, this clonotype turned up a few times. The genes are TRBV4-2 and TRBJ1-1; D gene uncertain. The CDR3 spans 13 residues. Trimming removed 3 bases from V and 6 bases from J, with 11 bases in between. Germline-derived CDR1 and CDR2 are LGHNA and YNFKEQ. In nucleotides, the CDR3 is TGTGCCAGCAGCCACTTGATGGGCGCTGAAGCTTTCTTT. Protein: CASSHLMGAEAFF.

This clonotype was counted a few times. V gene TRBV7-6 combines with J gene TRBJ1-2; tentative D call: TRBD1 (5 bases). V lost 7 bases to trimming and J lost 1 base, with 10 bases between them. Germline loops: CDR1 SGHVS, CDR2 FNYEAQ. CDR3 length: 13 amino acids. CDR3 protein: CASTQGDNYGYTF. The CDR3 bases are TGTGCCAGCACCCAAGGGGATAACTATGGCTACACCTTC.

There are a few counts of this clonotype. The chain couples TRBV10-3 to TRBJ1-2, with 7 bases matching TRBD1. The junction had 7 bases not matched to a gene; V was cut back by 6 bases and J by 6 bases. This CDR3 region has 13 residues. The germline V gene has CDR1 ENHRY and CDR2 SYGVKD. CDR3 in amino acids: CAIRTYGTDGYTF. CDR3 DNA sequence: TGTGCCATCAGGACATACGGGACAGATGGCTACACCTTC.

This clonotype was seen more than once but under ten times. The V call is TRBV19, the J call TRBJ2-6; the match to TRBD1 covers 10 bases. The CDR3 covers 19 residues. The trim removed 5 bases at V and 2 bases at J, leaving 12 bases unmatched. The germline gives CDR1 LNHDA, CDR2 SQIVND (reference sequence). The CDR3 sequence: CASSLTRQGAFPGANVLTF. The CDR3 DNA reads as TGTGCCAGTAGTCTGACCCGACAGGGGGCTTTCCCTGGGGCCAACGTCCTGACTTTC.

This chain connects TRBV28 to TRBJ1-1; D remains unclear. V lost 6 bases to trimming and J lost 1 base, with 15 bases between them. The CDR3 is 15 residues long. Germline V gene sequence: CDR1 MDHEN, CDR2 SYDVKM. As DNA, the CDR3 is TGTGCCAGCAGCCTCCGCGGAAACAGGAACACTGAAGCTTTCTTT. Translated: CASSLRGNRNTEAFF.

This rearrangement joins TRBV28 to TRBJ1-1; 8 bases line up with TRBD1. The germline CDR1 and CDR2 sequences are MDHEN and SYDVKM. The V gene end was trimmed by 7 bases and the J gene end by 0 bases; junction bases not matched to a gene: 10. CDR3 length: 16 residues. The CDR3 DNA follows: TGTGCCAGCACCCTGAGGACAGGGATCTTGAACACTGAAGCTTTCTTT. This gives the protein CASTLRTGILNTEAFF. Together with reference TRBV28 and TRBJ1-1, the CDR3 gives the full variable domain: DVKVTQSSRYLVKRTGEKVFLECVQDMDHENMFWYRQDPGLGLRLIYFSYDVKMKEKGDIPEGYSVSREKKERFSLILESASTNQTSMYLCASTLRTGILNTEAFFGQGTRLTVV.

This chain connects TRBV15 to TRBJ2-7, with D possibly being TRBD1 or TRBD2 (5 bases each). Trimming pared 1 base from V and 6 bases from J, leaving 13 bases between. Germline values: CDR1 LNHNV, CDR2 YYDKDF (reference sequence). This CDR3 contains 14 residues. In DNA form, the CDR3 reads TGTGCCACCAGCAGAGCCGGGACGGTTTCCGAGCAGTACTTC. Translated: CATSRAGTVSEQYF. Based on the CDR3 plus reference TRBV15 and TRBJ2-7, the full variable domain is DAMVIQNPRYQVTQFGKPVTLSCSQTLNHNVMYWYQQKSSQAPKLLFHYYDKDFNNEADTPDNFQSRRPNTSFCFLDIRSPGLGDTAMYLCATSRAGTVSEQYFGPGTRLTVT.